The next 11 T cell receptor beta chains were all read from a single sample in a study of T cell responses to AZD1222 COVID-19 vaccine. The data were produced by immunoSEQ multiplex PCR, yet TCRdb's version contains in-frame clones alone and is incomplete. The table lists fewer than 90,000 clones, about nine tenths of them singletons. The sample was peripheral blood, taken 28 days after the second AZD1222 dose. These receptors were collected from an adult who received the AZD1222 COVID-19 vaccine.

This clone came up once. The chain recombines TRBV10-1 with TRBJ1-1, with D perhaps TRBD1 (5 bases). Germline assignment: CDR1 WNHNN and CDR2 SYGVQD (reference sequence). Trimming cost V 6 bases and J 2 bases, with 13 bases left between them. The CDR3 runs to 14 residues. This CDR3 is CASSTGRINTEAFF. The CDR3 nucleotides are TGCGCCAGCAGCACGGGACGGATTAACACTGAAGCTTTCTTT.

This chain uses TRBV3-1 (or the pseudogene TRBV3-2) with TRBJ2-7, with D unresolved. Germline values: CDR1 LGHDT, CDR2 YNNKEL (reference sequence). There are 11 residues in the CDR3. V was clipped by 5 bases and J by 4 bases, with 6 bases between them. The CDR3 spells CASSSVYEQYF. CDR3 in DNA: TGTGCCAGCAGCAGCGTATACGAGCAGTACTTC.

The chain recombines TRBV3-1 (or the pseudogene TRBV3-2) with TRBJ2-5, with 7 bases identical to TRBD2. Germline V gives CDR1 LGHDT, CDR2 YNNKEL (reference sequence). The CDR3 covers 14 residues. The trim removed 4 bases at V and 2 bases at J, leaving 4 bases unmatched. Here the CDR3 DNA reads TGTGCCAGCAGCCGACTAGCCGGACAAGAGACCCAGTACTTC. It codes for CASSRLAGQETQYF.

CDR3 region: CASSRPILGNQPQHF. DNA for the CDR3: TGTGCCAGCAGTCGACCGATCCTAGGGAATCAGCCCCAGCATTTT. The rearrangement joins TRBV28 to TRBJ1-5; D not resolved. Germline values: CDR1 MDHEN, CDR2 SYDVKM. V was clipped by 5 bases and J by 4 bases, with 15 bases between them. The CDR3 length is 15 residues.

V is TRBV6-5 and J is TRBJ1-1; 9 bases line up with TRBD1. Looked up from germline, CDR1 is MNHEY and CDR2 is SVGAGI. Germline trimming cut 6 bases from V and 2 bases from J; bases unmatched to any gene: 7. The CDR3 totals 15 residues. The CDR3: CASSVIQGANTEAFF. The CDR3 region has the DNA TGTGCCAGCAGCGTAATACAGGGGGCAAACACTGAAGCTTTCTTT.

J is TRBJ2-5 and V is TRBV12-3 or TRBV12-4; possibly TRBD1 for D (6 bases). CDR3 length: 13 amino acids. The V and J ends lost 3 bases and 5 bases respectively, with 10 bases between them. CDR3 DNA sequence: TGTGCCAGCAGTTTTAGGACAGCCGAGACCCAGTACTTC. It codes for CASSFRTAETQYF.

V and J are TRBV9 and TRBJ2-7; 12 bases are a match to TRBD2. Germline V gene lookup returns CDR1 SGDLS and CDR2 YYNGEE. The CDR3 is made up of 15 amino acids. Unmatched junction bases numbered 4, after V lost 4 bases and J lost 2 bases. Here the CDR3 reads CASSNGLAGTYEQYF. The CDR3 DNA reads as TGTGCCAGCAGCAACGGACTAGCGGGAACCTACGAGCAGTACTTC.

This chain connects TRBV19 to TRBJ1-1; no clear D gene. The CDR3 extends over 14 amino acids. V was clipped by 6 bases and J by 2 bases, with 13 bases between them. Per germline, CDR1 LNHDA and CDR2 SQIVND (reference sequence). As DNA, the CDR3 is TGTGCCAGTAGAACCAACGTCGGAAACACTGAAGCTTTCTTT. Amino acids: CASRTNVGNTEAFF.

The CDR3 sequence: CASTISGGAVDTQYF. Written as DNA, the CDR3 is TGTGCCAGCACCATTAGCGGGGGGGCGGTAGATACGCAGTATTTT. The chain employs TRBV27 and TRBJ2-3; 11 bases line up with TRBD2. The CDR3 loop spans 15 amino acids. V was pared by 7 bases and J by 5 bases, with 8 bases of the junction left unmatched. The germline CDR1 and CDR2 sequences are MNHEY and SMNVEV (reference sequence).

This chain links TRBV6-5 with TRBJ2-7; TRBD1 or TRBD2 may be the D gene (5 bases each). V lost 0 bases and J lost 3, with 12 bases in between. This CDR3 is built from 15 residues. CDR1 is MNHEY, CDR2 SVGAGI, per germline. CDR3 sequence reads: CASSYSFPGSYEQYF. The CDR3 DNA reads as TGTGCCAGCAGTTACTCGTTTCCAGGGAGCTACGAGCAGTACTTC.

The CDR3 DNA reads TGCAGCGTTGAAGATTCACCCGACAGGGCCCAGCATTTT. Protein sequence: CSVEDSPDRAQHF. This rearrangement joins TRBV29-1 to TRBJ1-5, with TRBD1 matching over 7 bases. J was trimmed by 11 bases and V by 0 bases; bases with no gene match: 7. CDR1 is SQVTM and CDR2 is ANQGSEA in the germline V gene. The CDR3 length is 13 residues.